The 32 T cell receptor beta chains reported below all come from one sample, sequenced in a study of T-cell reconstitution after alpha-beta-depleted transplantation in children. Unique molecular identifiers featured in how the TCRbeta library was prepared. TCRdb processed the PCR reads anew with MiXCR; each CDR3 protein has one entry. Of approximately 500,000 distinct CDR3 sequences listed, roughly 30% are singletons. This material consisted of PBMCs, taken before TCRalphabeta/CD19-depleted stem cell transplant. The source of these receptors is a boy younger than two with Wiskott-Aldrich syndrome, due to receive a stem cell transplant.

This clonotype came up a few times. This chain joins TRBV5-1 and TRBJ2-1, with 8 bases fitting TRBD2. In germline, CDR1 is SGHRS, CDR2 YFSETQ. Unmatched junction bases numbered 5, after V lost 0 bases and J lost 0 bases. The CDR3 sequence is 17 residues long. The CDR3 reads CASSLAVAGPSYNEQFF. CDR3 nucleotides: TGCGCCAGCAGCTTGGCGGTAGCGGGACCCTCCTACAATGAGCAGTTCTTC.

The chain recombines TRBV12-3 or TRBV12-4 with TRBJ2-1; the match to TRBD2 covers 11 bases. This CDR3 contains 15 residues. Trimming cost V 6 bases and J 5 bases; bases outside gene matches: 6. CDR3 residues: CASSTGLAVHNEQFF. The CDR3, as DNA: TGTGCCAGCAGCACGGGACTAGCGGTTCACAATGAGCAGTTCTTC.

The CDR3 region has the DNA TGCAGCGTAAGAAGGACAGGGAACTATGGCTACACCTTC. This codes for CSVRRTGNYGYTF. The chain employs TRBV29-1 and TRBJ1-2; 8 bases agree with TRBD1. The V and J ends lost 6 bases and 2 bases, in that order; junction bases with no gene match: 5. The CDR3 runs 13 residues. CDR1 SQVTM and CDR2 ANQGSEA come from the germline V gene.

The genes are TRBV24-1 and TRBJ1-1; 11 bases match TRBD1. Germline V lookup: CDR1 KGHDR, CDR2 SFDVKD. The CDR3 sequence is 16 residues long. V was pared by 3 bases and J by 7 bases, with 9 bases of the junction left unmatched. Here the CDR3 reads CATSDRTGGVGNEAFF. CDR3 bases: TGTGCCACCAGTGATCGGACAGGGGGCGTTGGTAATGAAGCTTTCTTT.

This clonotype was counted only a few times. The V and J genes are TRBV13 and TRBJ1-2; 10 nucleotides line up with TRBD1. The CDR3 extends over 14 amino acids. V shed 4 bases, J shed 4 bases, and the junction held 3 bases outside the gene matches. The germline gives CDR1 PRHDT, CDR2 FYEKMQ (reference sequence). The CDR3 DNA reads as TGTGCCAGCAGCTCCGGACAGGGGGGCTATGGCTACACCTTC. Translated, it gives CASSSGQGGYGYTF.

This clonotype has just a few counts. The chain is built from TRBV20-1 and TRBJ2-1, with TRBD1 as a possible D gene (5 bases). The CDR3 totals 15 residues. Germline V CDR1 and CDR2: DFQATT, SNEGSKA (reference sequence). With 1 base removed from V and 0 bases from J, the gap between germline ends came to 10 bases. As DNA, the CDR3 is TGCAGTGCTAGAGGGTCTACAGGCTCCTACAATGAGCAGTTCTTC. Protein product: CSARGSTGSYNEQFF.

CDR3 protein: CSVTGTLYEQYF. The CDR3 DNA sequence: TGCAGCGTTACCGGGACCCTCTACGAGCAGTACTTC. This chain links TRBV29-1 with TRBJ2-7; possibly TRBD1 or TRBD2 for D (5 bases each). CDR1 SQVTM and CDR2 ANQGSEA come from the germline V gene. The CDR3 sequence is 12 residues long. Deletions cut 5 bases from V and 3 bases from J, with 11 bases between.

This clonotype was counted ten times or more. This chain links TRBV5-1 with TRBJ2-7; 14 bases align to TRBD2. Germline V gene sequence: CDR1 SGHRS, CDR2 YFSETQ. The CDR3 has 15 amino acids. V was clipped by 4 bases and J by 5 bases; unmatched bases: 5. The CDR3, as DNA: TGCGCCAGCAGCGTGGGACTAGCGGGAGAAGACGAGCAGTACTTC. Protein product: CASSVGLAGEDEQYF.

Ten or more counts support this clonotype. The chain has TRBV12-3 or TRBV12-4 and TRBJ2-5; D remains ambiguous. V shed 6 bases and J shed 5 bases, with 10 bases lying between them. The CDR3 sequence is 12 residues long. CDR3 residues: CASSPGWETQYF. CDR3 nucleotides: TGTGCCAGCAGCCCTGGATGGGAGACCCAGTACTTC.

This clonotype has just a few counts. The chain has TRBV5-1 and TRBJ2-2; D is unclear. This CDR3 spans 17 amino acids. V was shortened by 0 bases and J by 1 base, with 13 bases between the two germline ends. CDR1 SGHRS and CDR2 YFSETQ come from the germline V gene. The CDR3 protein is CASSLEVLAMNTGELFF. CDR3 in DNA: TGCGCCAGCAGCTTGGAAGTGTTGGCGATGAACACCGGGGAGCTGTTTTTT.

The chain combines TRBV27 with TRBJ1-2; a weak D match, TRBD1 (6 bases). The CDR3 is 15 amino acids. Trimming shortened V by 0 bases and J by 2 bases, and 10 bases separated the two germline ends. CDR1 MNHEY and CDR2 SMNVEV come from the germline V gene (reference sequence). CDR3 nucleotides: TGTGCCAGCAGTTTATCCGCGGGACAAAACTATGGCTACACCTTC. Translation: CASSLSAGQNYGYTF.

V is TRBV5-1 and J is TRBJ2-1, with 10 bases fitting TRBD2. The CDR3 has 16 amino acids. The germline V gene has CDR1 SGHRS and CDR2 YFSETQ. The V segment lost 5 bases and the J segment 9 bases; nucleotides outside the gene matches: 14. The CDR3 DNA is TGCGCCAGCAGTTCGAATCTAGCGGGAGAAGTGAGTGAGCAGTTCTTC. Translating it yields CASSSNLAGEVSEQFF.

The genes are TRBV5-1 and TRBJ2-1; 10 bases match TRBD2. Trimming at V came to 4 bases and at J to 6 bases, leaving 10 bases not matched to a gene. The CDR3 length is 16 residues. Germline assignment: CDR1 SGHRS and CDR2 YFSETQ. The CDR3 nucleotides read TGCGCCAGCAGCCCTAAAGCGGGAGGGCCGATCAATGAGCAGTTCTTC. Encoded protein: CASSPKAGGPINEQFF.

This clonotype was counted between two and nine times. CDR3 sequence: CATTAGPGELFF. CDR3 coding DNA: TGTGCCACCACGGCCGGACCCGGGGAGCTGTTTTTT. The chain joins TRBV15 to TRBJ2-2; D is unclear. CDR1 is LNHNV, CDR2 YYDKDF, per germline (reference sequence). This CDR3 has 12 residues. Trimming cost V 7 bases and J 6 bases, with 9 bases left between them.

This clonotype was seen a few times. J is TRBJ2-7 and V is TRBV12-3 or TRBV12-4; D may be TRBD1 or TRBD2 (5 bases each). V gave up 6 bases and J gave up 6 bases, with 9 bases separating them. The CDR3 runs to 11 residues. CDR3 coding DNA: TGTGCCAGCAGCACGGGGACCGAGCAGTACTTC. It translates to CASSTGTEQYF.

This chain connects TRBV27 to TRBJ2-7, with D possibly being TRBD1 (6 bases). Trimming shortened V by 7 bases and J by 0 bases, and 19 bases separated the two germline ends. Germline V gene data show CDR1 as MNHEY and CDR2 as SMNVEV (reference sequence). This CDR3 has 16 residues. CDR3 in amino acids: CASIEGTDSYSYEQYF. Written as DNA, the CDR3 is TGTGCCAGCATCGAGGGAACGGACAGTTACTCCTACGAGCAGTACTTC.

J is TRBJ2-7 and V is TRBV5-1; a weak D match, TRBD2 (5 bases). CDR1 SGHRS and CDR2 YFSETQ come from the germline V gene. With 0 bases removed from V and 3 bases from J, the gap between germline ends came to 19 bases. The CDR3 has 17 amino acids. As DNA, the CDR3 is TGCGCCAGCAGCTTGGAAGGATTTACCGCGGGTTTCTACGAGCAGTACTTC. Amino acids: CASSLEGFTAGFYEQYF.

DNA for the CDR3: TGCGCCAGCAGCCAAACACCCGGGACAGTTAACACTGAAGCTTTCTTT. Encoded protein: CASSQTPGTVNTEAFF. The V and J genes are TRBV5-1 and TRBJ1-1, with 7 nucleotides matching TRBD1. V shed 4 bases and J 2 bases; nucleotides not matched to a gene: 11. The length of the CDR3 is 16 residues. Germline V lookup: CDR1 SGHRS, CDR2 YFSETQ.

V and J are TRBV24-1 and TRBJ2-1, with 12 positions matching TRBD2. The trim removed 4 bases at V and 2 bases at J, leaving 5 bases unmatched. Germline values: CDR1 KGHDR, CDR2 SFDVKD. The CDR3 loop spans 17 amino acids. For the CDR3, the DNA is TGTGCCACCAGTGACCAGAGGACTAGCGGGGCCTACAATGAGCAGTTCTTC. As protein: CATSDQRTSGAYNEQFF.

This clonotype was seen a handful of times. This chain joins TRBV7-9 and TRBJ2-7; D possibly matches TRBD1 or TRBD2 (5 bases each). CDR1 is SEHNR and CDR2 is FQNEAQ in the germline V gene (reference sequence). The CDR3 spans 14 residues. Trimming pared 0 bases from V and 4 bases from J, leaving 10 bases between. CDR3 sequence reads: CASSLAGTLYEQYF. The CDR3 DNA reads TGTGCCAGCAGCTTAGCTGGGACCTTATACGAGCAGTACTTC. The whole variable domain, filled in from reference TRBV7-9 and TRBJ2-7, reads DTGVSQNPRHKITKRGQNVTFRCDPISEHNRLYWYRQTLGQGPEFLTYFQNEAQLEKSRLLSDRFSAERPKGSFSTLEIQRTEQGDSAMYLCASSLAGTLYEQYFGPGTRLTVT.

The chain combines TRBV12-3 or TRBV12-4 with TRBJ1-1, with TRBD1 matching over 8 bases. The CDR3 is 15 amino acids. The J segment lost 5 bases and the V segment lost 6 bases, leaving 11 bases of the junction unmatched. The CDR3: CASRSTGAPGTEAFF. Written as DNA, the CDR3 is TGTGCCAGCAGGTCGACAGGGGCGCCCGGTACTGAAGCTTTCTTT.

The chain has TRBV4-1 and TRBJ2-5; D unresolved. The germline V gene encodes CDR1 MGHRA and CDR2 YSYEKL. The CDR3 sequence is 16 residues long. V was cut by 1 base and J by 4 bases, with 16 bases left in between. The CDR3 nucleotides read TGCGCCAGCAGCCAAGTAATCGAGGATCCTCGAGAGACCCAGTACTTC. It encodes CASSQVIEDPRETQYF.

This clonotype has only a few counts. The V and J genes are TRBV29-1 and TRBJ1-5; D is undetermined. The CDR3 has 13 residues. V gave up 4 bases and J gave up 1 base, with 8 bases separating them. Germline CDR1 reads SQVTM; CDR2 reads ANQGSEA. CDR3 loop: CSVALGSNQPQHF. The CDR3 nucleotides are TGCAGCGTTGCTCTGGGAAGCAATCAGCCCCAGCATTTT. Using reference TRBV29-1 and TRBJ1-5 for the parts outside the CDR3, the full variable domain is SAVISQKPSRDICQRGTSLTIQCQVDSQVTMMFWYRQQPGQSLTLIATANQGSEATYESGFVIDKFPISRPNLTFSTLTVSNMSPEDSSIYLCSVALGSNQPQHFGDGTRLSIL.

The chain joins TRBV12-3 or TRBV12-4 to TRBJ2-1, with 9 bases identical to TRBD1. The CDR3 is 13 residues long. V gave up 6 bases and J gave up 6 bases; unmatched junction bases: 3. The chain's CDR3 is CASRLTGGNEQFF. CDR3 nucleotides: TGTGCCAGCAGGTTGACAGGGGGCAATGAGCAGTTCTTC.

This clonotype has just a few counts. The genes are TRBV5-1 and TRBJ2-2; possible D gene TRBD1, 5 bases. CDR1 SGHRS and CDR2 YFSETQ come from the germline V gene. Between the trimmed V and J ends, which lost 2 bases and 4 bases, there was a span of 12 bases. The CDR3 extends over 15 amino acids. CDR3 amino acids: CASSLGVMGTGELFF. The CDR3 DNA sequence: TGCGCCAGCAGCTTAGGGGTGATGGGCACCGGGGAGCTGTTTTTT. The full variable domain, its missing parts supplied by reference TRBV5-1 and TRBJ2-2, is KAGVTQTPRYLIKTRGQQVTLSCSPISGHRSVSWYQQTPGQGLQFLFEYFSETQRNKGNFPGRFSGRQFSNSRSEMNVSTLELGDSALYLCASSLGVMGTGELFFGEGSRLTVL.

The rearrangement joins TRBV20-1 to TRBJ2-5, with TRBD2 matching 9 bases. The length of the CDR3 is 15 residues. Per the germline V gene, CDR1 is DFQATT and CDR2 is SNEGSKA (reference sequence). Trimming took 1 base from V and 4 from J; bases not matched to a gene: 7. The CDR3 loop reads CSARGWAGGAETQYF. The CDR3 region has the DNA TGCAGTGCTAGAGGTTGGGCGGGAGGGGCAGAGACCCAGTACTTC.

The CDR3 DNA follows: TGTGCCAGCTCACCACTTGCCAGGACGGACTATGGCTACACCTTC. Translating gives CASSPLARTDYGYTF. The chain has TRBV18 and TRBJ1-2; the D is unclear. The CDR3 is 15 residues long. V lost 1 base to trimming and J lost 3 bases, with 12 bases between them. CDR1 KGHSH and CDR2 LQKENI come from the germline V gene.

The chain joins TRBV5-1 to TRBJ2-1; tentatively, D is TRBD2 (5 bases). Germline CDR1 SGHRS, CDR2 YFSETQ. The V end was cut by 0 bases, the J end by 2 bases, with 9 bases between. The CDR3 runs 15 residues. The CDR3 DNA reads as TGCGCCAGCAGCTTGGAGAGAGGGACCTACAATGAGCAGTTCTTC. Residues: CASSLERGTYNEQFF.

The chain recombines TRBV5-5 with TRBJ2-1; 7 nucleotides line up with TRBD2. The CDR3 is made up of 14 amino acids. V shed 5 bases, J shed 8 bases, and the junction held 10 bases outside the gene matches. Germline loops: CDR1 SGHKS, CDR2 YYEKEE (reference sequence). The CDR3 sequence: CASRTYGAGHEQFF. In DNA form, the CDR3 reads TGTGCCAGCAGGACCTACGGAGCGGGGCATGAGCAGTTCTTC. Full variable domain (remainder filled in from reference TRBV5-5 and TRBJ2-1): DAGVTQSPTHLIKTRGQQVTLRCSPISGHKSVSWYQQVLGQGPQFIFQYYEKEERGRGNFPDRFSARQFPNYSSELNVNALLLGDSALYLCASRTYGAGHEQFFGPGTRLTVL.

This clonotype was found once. CDR3 amino acids: CASSQVPLNTGELFF. The DNA for the CDR3 is TGTGCCAGCAGCCAGGTTCCCTTAAACACCGGGGAGCTGTTTTTT. This chain joins TRBV3-1 and TRBJ2-2; D unresolved. Germline lookup yields CDR1 LGHDT and CDR2 YNNKEL (reference sequence). CDR3 length equals 15 residues. V was cut by 3 bases and J by 2 bases, with 10 bases left in between.

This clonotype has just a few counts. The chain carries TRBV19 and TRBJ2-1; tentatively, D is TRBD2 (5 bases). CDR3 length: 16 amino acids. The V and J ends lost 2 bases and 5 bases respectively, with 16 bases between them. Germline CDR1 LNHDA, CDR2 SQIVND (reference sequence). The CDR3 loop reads CASSILRGSPHNEQFF. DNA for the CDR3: TGTGCCAGTAGTATATTACGAGGGAGTCCACACAATGAGCAGTTCTTC.

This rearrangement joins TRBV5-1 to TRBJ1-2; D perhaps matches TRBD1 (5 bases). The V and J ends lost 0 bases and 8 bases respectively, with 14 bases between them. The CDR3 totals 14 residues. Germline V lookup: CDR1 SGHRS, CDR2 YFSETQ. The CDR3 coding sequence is TGCGCCAGCAGCTTGGGGGCGGGGACCGTCGGCTACACCTTC. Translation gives CASSLGAGTVGYTF.